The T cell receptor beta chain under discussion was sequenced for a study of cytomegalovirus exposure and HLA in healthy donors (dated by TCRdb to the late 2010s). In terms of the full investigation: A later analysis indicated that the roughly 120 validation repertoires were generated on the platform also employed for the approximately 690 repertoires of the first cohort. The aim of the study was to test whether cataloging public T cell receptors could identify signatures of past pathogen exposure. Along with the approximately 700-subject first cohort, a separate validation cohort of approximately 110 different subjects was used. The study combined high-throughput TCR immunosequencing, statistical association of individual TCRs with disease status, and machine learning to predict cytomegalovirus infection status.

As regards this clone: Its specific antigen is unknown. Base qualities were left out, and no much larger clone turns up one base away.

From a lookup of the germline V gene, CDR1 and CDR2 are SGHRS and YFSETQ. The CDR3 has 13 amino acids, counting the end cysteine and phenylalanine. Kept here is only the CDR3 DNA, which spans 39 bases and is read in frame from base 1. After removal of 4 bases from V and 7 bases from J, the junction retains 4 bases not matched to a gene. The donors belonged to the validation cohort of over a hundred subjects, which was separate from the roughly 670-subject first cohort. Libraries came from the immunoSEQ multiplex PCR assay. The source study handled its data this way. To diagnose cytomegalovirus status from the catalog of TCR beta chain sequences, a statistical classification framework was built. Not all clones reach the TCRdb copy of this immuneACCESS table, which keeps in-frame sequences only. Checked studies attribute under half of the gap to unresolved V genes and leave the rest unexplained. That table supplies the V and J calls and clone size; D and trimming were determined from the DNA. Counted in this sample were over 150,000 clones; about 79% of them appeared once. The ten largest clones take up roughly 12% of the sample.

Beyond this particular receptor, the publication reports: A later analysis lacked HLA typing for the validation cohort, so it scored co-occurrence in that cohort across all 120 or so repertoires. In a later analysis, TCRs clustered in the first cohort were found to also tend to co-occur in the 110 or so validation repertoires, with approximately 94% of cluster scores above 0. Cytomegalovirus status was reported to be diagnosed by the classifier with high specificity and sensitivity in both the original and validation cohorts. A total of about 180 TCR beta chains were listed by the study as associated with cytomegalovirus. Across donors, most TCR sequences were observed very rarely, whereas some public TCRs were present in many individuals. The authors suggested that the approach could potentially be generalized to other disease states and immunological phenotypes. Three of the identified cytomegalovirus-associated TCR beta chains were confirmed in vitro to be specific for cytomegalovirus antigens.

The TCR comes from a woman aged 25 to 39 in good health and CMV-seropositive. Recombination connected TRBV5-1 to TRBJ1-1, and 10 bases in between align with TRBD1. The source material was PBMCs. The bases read TGCGCCAGCAGCCTAGGACAGGGGGTTGAAGCTTTCTTT. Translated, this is CASSLGQGVEAFF.